This T cell receptor beta chain was identified during a study of tissue T cells after allogeneic stem cell transplantation. Generated by immunoSEQ multiplex PCR, the TCRdb table keeps only in-frame clones and is missing some. The table includes some 22,000 clones, approximately 70% detected once. About this clone: Antigen: not known. Germline and genes: mouse. The CDR3 end lies 1 residue beyond the end of the read and is filled in from the germline J gene.

CDR3 size: 16 residues. Germline V lookup: CDR1 NNHDY, CDR2 SYVADS. Trimming removed 2 bases from V and 4 bases from J; junction bases left unmatched: 5. Study-wide points: Few T cell clones were shared across patients, but motif clusters showed tissue-specific shared signatures.

Sequences were obtained from blood. J is TRBJ2-3 and V is TRBV13-3; 12 bases agree with TRBD2. The clonotype was recovered from a female BALB/c mouse in good health. The strain's MHC: H2-d. The chain's CDR3 is CASSDRLGGRSETLYF. The sequenced CDR3 bases are TGTGCCAGCAGTGACCGACTGGGGGGGCGTTCAGAAACGCTGTAT.